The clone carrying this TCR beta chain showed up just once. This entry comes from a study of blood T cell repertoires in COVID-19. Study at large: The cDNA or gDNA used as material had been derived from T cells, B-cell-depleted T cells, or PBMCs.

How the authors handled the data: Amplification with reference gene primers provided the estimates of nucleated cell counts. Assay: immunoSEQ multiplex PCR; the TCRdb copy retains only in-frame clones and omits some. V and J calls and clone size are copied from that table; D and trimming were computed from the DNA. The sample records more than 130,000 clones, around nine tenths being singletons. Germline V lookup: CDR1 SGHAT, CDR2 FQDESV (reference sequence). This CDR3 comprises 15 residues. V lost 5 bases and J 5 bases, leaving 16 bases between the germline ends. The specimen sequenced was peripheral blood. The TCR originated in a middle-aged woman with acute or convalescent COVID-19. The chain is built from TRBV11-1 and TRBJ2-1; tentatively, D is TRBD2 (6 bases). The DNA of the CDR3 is TGTGCCAGCAGCCCGGGGGTGACAGCAAACAATGAGCAGTTCTTC. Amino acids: CASSPGVTANNEQFF.